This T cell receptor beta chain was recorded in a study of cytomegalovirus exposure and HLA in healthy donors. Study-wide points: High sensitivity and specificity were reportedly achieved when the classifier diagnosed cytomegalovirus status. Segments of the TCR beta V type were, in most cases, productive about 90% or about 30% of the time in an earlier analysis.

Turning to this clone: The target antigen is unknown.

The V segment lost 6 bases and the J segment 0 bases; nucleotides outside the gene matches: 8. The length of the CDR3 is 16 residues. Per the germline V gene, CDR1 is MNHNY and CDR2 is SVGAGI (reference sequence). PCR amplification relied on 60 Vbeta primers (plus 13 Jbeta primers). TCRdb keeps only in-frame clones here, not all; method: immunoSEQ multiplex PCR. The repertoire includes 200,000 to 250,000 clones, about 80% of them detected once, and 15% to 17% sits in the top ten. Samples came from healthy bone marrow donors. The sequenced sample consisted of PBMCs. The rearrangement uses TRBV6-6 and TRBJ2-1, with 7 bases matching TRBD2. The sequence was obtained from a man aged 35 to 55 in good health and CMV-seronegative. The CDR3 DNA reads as TGTGCCAGCAGAGGTAGCGGGCGGAGCTCCTACAATGAGCAGTTCTTC. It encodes CASRGSGRSSYNEQFF.